This T cell receptor (beta chain) was retrieved from a study of blood T cells in healthy people across ages. Looking at the study overall: Template switching retrieved approximately one barcoded beta molecule for each two T cells.

General study findings and limits: Both naive CD4+ cell counts and diversity were greater in long-lived donors than in aged donors. Across the age range, TCR beta diversity per million T cells fell in a roughly linear way.

At least 6 micrograms of total RNA were extracted per sample. For the second PCR, which ran for roughly 7 to 11 cycles, a sample-barcoded 5' primer and a J-beta primer mix were used. TCRdb re-analysed the 5' RACE reads in MiXCR, keeping a single row per CDR3 protein. The table shows about 780,000 distinct CDR3 sequences, with around 45% occurring only once. The ends lost 5 bases at V and 0 bases at J; junction bases unmatched: 16. The CDR3 has 19 amino acids. Points on this clonotype: The antigen remains undetermined.

The chain combines TRBV12-3 or TRBV12-4 with TRBJ2-1, with TRBD2 matching 7 bases. Sequencing was performed on blood. The sequence was obtained from a man older than 75 in good health. The CDR3 nucleotides read TGTGCCAGCAGTCCCGGGACTACATCGGGGAGAGCCTCCTACAATGAGCAGTTCTTC. It is translated as CASSPGTTSGRASYNEQFF.